The source of this T cell receptor (beta chain) is a study of blood T cells in healthy people across ages. Findings and caveats of the study: Without sorted subsets, naive and antigen-experienced compartments could not be conclusively compared.

Total RNA extracted from each sample amounted to at least 5.5 micrograms. CDR1 and CDR2 from the germline V gene are WNHNN and SYGVQD (reference sequence). The CDR3 totals 14 residues. V lost 6 bases to trimming and J lost 5 bases, with 16 bases between them. Primed by a sample-barcoded 5' primer and a J-beta primer mix, a second PCR proceeded for roughly 6 to 12 cycles. One entry per CDR3 protein, called by TCRdb with MiXCR from the 5' RACE reads. Among about 1.7 million distinct CDR3 sequences listed, 28% were seen once. As regards this clonotype: Its target is unknown.

This clonotype originated in a woman aged 25 to 39 in good health. This chain connects TRBV10-1 to TRBJ2-5; a weak D match, TRBD2 (7 bases). The sample consisted of blood. CDR3 nucleotides: TGCGCCAGCAGGGATCGGAGGGGGGGGGAGACCCAGTACTTC. It encodes CASRDRRGGETQYF.